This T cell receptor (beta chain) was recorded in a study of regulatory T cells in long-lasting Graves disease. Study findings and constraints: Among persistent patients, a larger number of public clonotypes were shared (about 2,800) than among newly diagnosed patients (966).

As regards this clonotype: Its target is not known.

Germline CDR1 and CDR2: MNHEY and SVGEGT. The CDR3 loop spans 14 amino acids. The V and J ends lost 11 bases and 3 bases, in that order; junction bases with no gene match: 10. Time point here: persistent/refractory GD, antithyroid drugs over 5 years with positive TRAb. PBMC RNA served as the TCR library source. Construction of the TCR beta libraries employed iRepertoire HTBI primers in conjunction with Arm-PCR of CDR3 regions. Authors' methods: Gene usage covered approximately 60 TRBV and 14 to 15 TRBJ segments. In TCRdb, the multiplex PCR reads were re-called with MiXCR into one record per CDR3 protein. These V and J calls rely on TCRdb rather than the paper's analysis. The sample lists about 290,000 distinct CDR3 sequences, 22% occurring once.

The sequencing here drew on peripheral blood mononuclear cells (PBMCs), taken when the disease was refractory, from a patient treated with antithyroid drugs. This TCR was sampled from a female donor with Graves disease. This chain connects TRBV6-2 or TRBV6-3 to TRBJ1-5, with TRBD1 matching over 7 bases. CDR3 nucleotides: TGTGCCGCCCGCCAAGGGGGCTACAATCAGCCCCAGCATTTT. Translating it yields CAARQGGYNQPQHF.